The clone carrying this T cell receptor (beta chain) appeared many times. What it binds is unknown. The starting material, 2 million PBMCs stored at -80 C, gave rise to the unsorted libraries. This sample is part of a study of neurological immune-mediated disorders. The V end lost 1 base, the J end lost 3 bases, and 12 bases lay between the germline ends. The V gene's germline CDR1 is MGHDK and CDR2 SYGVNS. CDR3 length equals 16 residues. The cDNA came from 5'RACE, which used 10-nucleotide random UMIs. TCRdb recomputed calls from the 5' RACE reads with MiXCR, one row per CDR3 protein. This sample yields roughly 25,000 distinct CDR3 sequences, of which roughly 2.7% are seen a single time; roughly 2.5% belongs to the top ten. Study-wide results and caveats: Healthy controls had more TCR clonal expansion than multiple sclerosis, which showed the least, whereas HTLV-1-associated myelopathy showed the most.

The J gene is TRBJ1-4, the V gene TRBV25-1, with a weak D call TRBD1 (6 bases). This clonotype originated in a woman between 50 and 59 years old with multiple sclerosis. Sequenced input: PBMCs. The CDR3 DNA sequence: TGTGCCAGCAGTGAATCTGGGGGGGCCTCTAATGAAAAACTGTTTTTT. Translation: CASSESGGASNEKLFF.